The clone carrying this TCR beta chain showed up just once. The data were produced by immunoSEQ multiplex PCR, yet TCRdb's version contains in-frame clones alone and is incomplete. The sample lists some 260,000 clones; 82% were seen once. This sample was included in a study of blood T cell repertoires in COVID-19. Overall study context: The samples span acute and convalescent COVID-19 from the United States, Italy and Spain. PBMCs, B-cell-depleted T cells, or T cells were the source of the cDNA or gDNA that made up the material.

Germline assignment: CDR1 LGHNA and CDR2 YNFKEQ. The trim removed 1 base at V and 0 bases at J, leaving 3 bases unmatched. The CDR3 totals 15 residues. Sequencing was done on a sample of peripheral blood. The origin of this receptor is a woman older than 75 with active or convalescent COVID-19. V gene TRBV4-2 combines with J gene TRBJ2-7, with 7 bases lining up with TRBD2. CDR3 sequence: CASSQGGGSSYEQYF. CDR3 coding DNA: TGTGCCAGCAGCCAAGGGGGGGGATCCTCCTACGAGCAGTACTTC.